Listed below are T cell receptor beta chains from one sample, sequenced in a study of blood T cells in healthy people across ages. TCRdb reanalysed the 5' RACE reads using MiXCR and keeps one entry per CDR3 protein. The sample has approximately 1,100,000 distinct CDR3 sequences; 40% to 45% are singletons. The specimen sequenced was blood. These receptor sequences come from a woman in her sixties in good health. Each CDR3 is given with its conserved first and last residue. A D gene is named only where the DNA matches it firmly. Where a row states a size, it is once, few, many or the class of an expanded clone; other rows omit it.

J	size	V	D	CDR3	DNA
TRBJ2-7	few	TRBV6-1	-	CASSEGNYEQYF	TGTGCCAGCAGTGAAGGGAACTACGAGCAGTACTTC
TRBJ2-1	-	TRBV28	-	CASAASSYNEQFF	TGTGCCAGCGCGGCCTCTTCGTACAATGAGCAGTTCTTC
TRBJ1-1	few	TRBV3-1	-	CASTHATENTEAFF	TGTGCCAGCACCCACGCGACCGAGAACACTGAAGCTTTCTTT
TRBJ2-7	-	TRBV7-2	-	CASSYDLYNEQYF	TGTGCCAGCAGCTACGACTTGTACAATGAGCAGTACTTC
TRBJ1-5	-	TRBV12-3/TRBV12-4	-	CASSSRGGGALNQPQHF	TGTGCCAGCAGTTCCCGGGGTGGAGGGGCTCTCAATCAGCCCCAGCATTTT
TRBJ2-6	-	TRBV27	-	CASSLRLLTDRGANVLTF	TGTGCCAGCAGTCTACGACTTCTGACAGACAGGGGGGCCAACGTCCTGACTTTC
TRBJ1-2	-	TRBV9	-	CASSVVGDYGYTF	TGTGCCAGCAGCGTAGTTGGGGACTATGGCTACACCTTC
TRBJ2-5	-	TRBV7-3	TRBD2	CASSPSSGYFNEQYF	TGTGCCAGCAGCCCCAGTAGCGGGTATTTCAATGAGCAGTACTTC
TRBJ1-6	-	TRBV15	-	CATSRLRVVNSPLHF	TGTGCCACCAGCAGACTTAGGGTTGTGAATTCACCCCTCCACTTT
TRBJ2-7	many	TRBV12-3/TRBV12-4	-	CASSLRQPTIRSEQYF	TGTGCCAGCAGTTTAAGACAGCCGACGATACGGAGCGAGCAGTACTTC
TRBJ2-7	once	TRBV7-6	TRBD1	CASSFFGEPTGNPYEQYF	TGTGCCAGCAGCTTTTTTGGGGAACCGACAGGGAACCCCTACGAGCAGTACTTC
TRBJ2-5	few	TRBV24-1	TRBD2	CATGTSGRGEETQYF	TGTGCCACCGGGACTAGCGGGAGAGGAGAAGAGACCCAGTACTTC
TRBJ2-7	-	TRBV7-8	TRBD1	CASSLTGVRTYEQYF	TGTGCCAGCAGCCTAACAGGGGTCAGGACCTACGAGCAGTACTTC
TRBJ2-7	-	TRBV10-2	-	CASTLDVAPSYEQYF	TGCGCCAGCACTCTCGATGTAGCGCCTTCCTACGAGCAGTACTTC
TRBJ1-5	-	TRBV10-3	-	CAISESWSQPQHF	TGTGCCATCAGTGAGTCGTGGTCCCAGCCCCAGCATTTT
TRBJ2-4	few	TRBV3-1	TRBD1	CASSPTTRDRVAKNIQYF	TGTGCCAGCAGCCCTACCACCCGGGACAGGGTAGCCAAAAACATTCAGTACTTC
TRBJ2-7	-	TRBV7-2	-	CASSLRLLASYEQYF	TGTGCCAGCAGCTTAAGACTCCTGGCCTCCTACGAGCAGTACTTC
TRBJ2-5	once	TRBV12-3/TRBV12-4	-	CASRRNLGQKETQYF	TGTGCCAGCAGACGTAATTTGGGCCAGAAAGAGACCCAGTACTTC
TRBJ2-2	-	TRBV11-3	TRBD1	CASSLVGQEVGELFF	TGTGCCAGCAGCTTAGTCGGACAGGAGGTCGGGGAGCTGTTTTTT
TRBJ2-5	many	TRBV2	-	CASSVLETQYF	TGTGCCAGCAGTGTTTTGGAGACCCAGTACTTC
TRBJ2-3	-	TRBV11-2	-	CASNGRTSTDTQYF	TGTGCCAGCAATGGCCGGACTAGCACAGATACGCAGTATTTT
TRBJ2-1	few	TRBV10-3	TRBD2	CASSTSGSRDEQFF	TGTGCCTCCTCAACTAGCGGGAGTAGGGATGAGCAGTTCTTC
TRBJ2-7	-	TRBV20-1	-	CSAREGVVSSYEQYF	TGCAGTGCTAGAGAAGGTGTTGTCAGCTCCTACGAGCAGTACTTC
TRBJ2-2	-	TRBV13	TRBD1	CASSYRGNGELFF	TGTGCCAGCAGCTACAGGGGAAACGGGGAGCTGTTTTTT
TRBJ2-1	-	TRBV4-2	TRBD2	CASSPLQAGLADNEQFF	TGTGCCAGCAGCCCCCTACAGGCAGGACTAGCGGACAATGAGCAGTTCTTC
TRBJ2-3	few	TRBV10-3	-	CAISLFMVADGTQYF	TGTGCCATCAGCCTCTTCATGGTAGCAGATGGTACGCAGTATTTT
TRBJ2-1	-	TRBV14	-	CASSQVRASEQFF	TGTGCCAGCAGCCAAGTACGGGCGTCTGAGCAGTTCTTC
TRBJ2-7	few	TRBV5-1	TRBD2	CASSPYPTGGPYEQYF	TGCGCCAGCAGCCCCTACCCAACGGGGGGGCCCTACGAGCAGTACTTC
TRBJ2-1	few	TRBV29-1	-	CSVSRAVGDNEQFF	TGCAGCGTTTCGAGGGCAGTGGGGGACAATGAGCAGTTCTTC
TRBJ1-5	few	TRBV20-1	TRBD1	CSARTGGSNQPQHF	TGCAGTGCTAGAACAGGGGGGAGCAATCAGCCCCAGCATTTT
TRBJ2-6	few	TRBV10-2	-	CASRRDNSGANVLTF	TGCGCCAGCAGGCGGGACAACTCTGGGGCCAACGTCCTGACTTTC
TRBJ1-5	-	TRBV28	TRBD1	CASIIGQASNQPQHF	TGTGCCAGCATCATAGGACAGGCTAGCAATCAGCCCCAGCATTTT
TRBJ2-7	-	TRBV7-9	-	CASSFRATDYEQYF	TGTGCCAGCAGCTTTCGAGCTACAGATTACGAGCAGTACTTC
TRBJ2-5	few	TRBV2	-	CASSTHTGSGTQYF	TGTGCCAGCAGTACCCACACAGGGTCGGGGACCCAGTACTTC
TRBJ2-5	few	TRBV29-1	-	CSVEARRKEETQYF	TGCAGCGTTGAGGCGCGACGGAAGGAAGAGACCCAGTACTTC
TRBJ1-5	-	TRBV6-6	-	CASTEPGQPQHF	TGTGCCAGCACGGAACCAGGGCAGCCCCAGCATTTT
TRBJ2-1	once	TRBV9	-	CASSVAEVGPYNEQFF	TGTGCCAGCAGCGTAGCTGAGGTTGGGCCCTACAATGAGCAGTTCTTC
TRBJ2-3	-	TRBV10-3	TRBD2	CAISEREGTDTQYF	TGTGCCATCAGTGAGCGGGAGGGAACAGATACGCAGTATTTT
TRBJ2-7	-	TRBV4-1	-	CASSQDLAYEQYF	TGCGCCAGCAGCCAAGACCTAGCCTACGAGCAGTACTTC
TRBJ2-1	few	TRBV6-5	TRBD2	CASSYTAAGVYNEQFF	TGTGCCAGCAGTTATACAGCAGCGGGAGTCTACAATGAGCAGTTCTTC